This TCR beta chain was obtained from a study of blood T cell repertoires in COVID-19. Across the study: Some COVID-19 samples were acute and others convalescent; all came from the United States, Italy and Spain. In each case, the material was cDNA or gDNA derived from T cells, B-cell-depleted T cells, or PBMCs.

Original handling: Amplification of reference gene primers was used by the study to estimate nucleated cell counts. The protocol was immunoSEQ multiplex PCR, while the TCRdb copy is restricted to in-frame clones and leaves out a portion. The DNA gave D and trimming, while V, J and clone size come from that table. The repertoire holds some 40,000 clones, about 86% seen once, with about 4.8% in the top ten. Germline V CDR1 and CDR2: LNHNV, YYDKDF (reference sequence). Trimming left V 0 bases short and J 16 bases short, with 12 bases between. CDR3 size: 12 residues. The specimen was peripheral blood. The chain employs TRBV15 and TRBJ1-4; D is perhaps TRBD1 (6 bases). The receptor's source is a man in his forties or fifties with active COVID-19. CDR3 sequence reads: CATSRDGQSQFF. CDR3 bases: TGTGCCACCAGCAGAGATGGACAGAGTCAGTTTTTT.